This TCR beta chain appears in the sequencing data of a study of CD8 T cells in Susac syndrome. Reverse transcription of roughly 0.5 to 1 ug RNA was carried out with random hexamers. MiXCR was run by TCRdb on the immunoSEQ multiplex PCR reads, yielding one entry per CDR3 protein. This sample yields roughly 140,000 distinct CDR3 sequences, of which 90% to 96% are seen a single time; approximately 0.08% belongs to the top ten. The study sequenced TCR beta in blood CD8+ and CD4+ T cells. This CDR3 has 14 residues. With 4 bases clipped from V and 8 bases from J, the junction kept 7 bases outside the gene matches. Germline CDR1 is LNHDA and CDR2 is SQIVND (reference sequence).

The source of this sequence is a human donor with Susac syndrome. The sequenced sample was CD4+ T cells from PBMCs. This rearrangement joins TRBV19 to TRBJ2-1, with 8 bases matching TRBD2. The CDR3 DNA reads as TGTGCCAGTAGTAACGGGGGGGCGGAGTATGAGCAGTTCTTC. Its protein product is CASSNGGAEYEQFF.